This TCR beta chain was retrieved from a study of control samples from healthy donors and cancer patients. The assay was immunoSEQ multiplex PCR, and TCRdb's table has in-frame clones only and misses some. This sample has about 160,000 clones, with roughly 89% found just once. The germline CDR1 and CDR2 sequences are SGHTA and FQGNSA. CDR3 size: 13 residues. A remark on this clone: A read error may account for a junction end that differs from germline.

Sequencing was performed on blood. The rearrangement links TRBV7-2 to TRBJ2-7; 7 bases are a match to TRBD1. The sequence derives from a man aged 30 to 45 in good health. CDR3 residues: CASSLPGQIMSHF. DNA for the CDR3: TGTGCCAGCAGCTTACCGGGACAGATTATGAGTCACTTC.